The clone carrying this T cell receptor (beta chain) was observed once. The data are from a study of blood T cell repertoires in COVID-19. Study background: Collection of acute and convalescent COVID-19 samples took place in the United States, Italy and Spain. T cells, B-cell-depleted T cells, or PBMCs supplied cDNA or gDNA.

The CDR3 length is 17 residues. Unmatched junction bases numbered 9, after V lost 1 base and J lost 7 bases. From germline, CDR1 is SGHVS and CDR2 FNYEAQ. Methods used by the authors: Estimates of nucleated cell counts were drawn from the amplification of reference gene primers. Some clones are missing from TCRdb's copy, which holds only in-frame ones; the method was immunoSEQ multiplex PCR. V and J calls and clone size are copied from that table; D and trimming were computed from the DNA. The sample contains 160,000 or so clones, roughly four fifths of which appear only once. The sequenced sample was peripheral blood. V gene TRBV7-6 combines with J gene TRBJ2-2, with 10 nucleotides matching TRBD2. The receptor was isolated from a human donor in a cohort sampled during active COVID-19. CDR3 in DNA: TGTGCCAGCAGCTTAGTAGGCCCTAGCGGGAGCGACGGGGAGCTGTTTTTT. It is translated as CASSLVGPSGSDGELFF.